This is a list of T cell receptor beta chains from one sample in a study of blood T cell repertoires in COVID-19. TCRdb's copy holds only in-frame clones and misses some; the assay was immunoSEQ multiplex PCR. The sample includes roughly 230,000 clones, 80% to 85% of them seen just once. The specimen sequenced was peripheral blood. All receptors come from a woman older than 75 with COVID-19, enrolled during active disease. Each CDR3 is given with its conserved first and last residue. Fields, in order: D gene, V gene, clone size, J gene, CDR3 protein, CDR3 DNA. A D gene is named only where the DNA matches it firmly. A row's size may be missing; if present it is once, few, many or a size class.

>.|TRBV15|.|TRBJ2-1
CATTGSSGGNNEQFF
TGTGCCACCACCGGATCCTCCGGCGGGAACAATGAGCAGTTCTTC
>.|TRBV3-1/TRBV3-2|.|TRBJ2-7
CASSSPGSHSYEQYF
TGTGCCAGCAGCTCGCCCGGGTCGCACTCCTACGAGCAGTACTTC
>TRBD1|TRBV11-2|.|TRBJ1-4
CASSLTGVGEKLFF
TGTGCCAGCAGCTTAACAGGGGTGGGTGAAAAACTGTTTTTT
>TRBD2|TRBV11-1|.|TRBJ2-7
CASSHSGGNEQYF
TGTGCCAGCAGCCATAGCGGGGGCAACGAGCAGTACTTC
>.|TRBV28|once|TRBJ1-2
CASSLQGYGYTF
TGTGCCAGCAGTTTGCAGGGTTATGGCTACACCTTC
>.|TRBV12-3/TRBV12-4|.|TRBJ1-5
CASSLRLEPQHF
TGTGCCAGCAGTCTGCGATTGGAGCCCCAGCATTTT
>.|TRBV7-9|.|TRBJ1-6
CASSLVGGLNSPLHF
TGTGCCAGCAGCTTAGTGGGGGGGCTTAATTCACCCCTCCACTTT
>TRBD1|TRBV5-1|.|TRBJ2-1
CASSFRQGDNEQFF
TGCGCCAGCAGCTTCCGACAGGGCGACAATGAGCAGTTCTTC
>TRBD1|TRBV12-3/TRBV12-4|.|TRBJ2-1
CASNRDSGDEQFF
TGTGCCAGCAACCGGGACAGCGGCGATGAGCAGTTCTTC
>TRBD1|TRBV7-2|.|TRBJ1-1
CASSLEASGGGTEAFF
TGTGCCAGCAGCTTAGAAGCCTCAGGGGGAGGCACTGAAGCTTTCTTT
>TRBD1|TRBV6-6|.|TRBJ1-1
CASSQTRTGNKNTEAFF
TGTGCCAGCAGTCAAACCCGGACAGGGAATAAGAACACTGAAGCTTTCTTT
>.|TRBV5-8|.|TRBJ2-5
CASSLSAGPIKETQYF
TGTGCCAGCAGCTTGAGTGCGGGACCGATAAAAGAGACCCAGTACTTC
>TRBD1|TRBV5-1|.|TRBJ2-2
CASSSTGTGGNTGELFF
TGCGCCAGCAGTTCCACCGGGACAGGGGGTAACACCGGGGAGCTGTTTTTT
>TRBD1|TRBV24-1|.|TRBJ2-3
CATSDLRTGNTQYF
TGTGCCACCAGTGATCTCCGGACAGGGAATACGCAGTATTTT
>TRBD1|TRBV19|.|TRBJ2-1
CASSSIWTGGSYNEQFF
TGTGCCAGTAGTTCAATATGGACAGGGGGGTCCTACAATGAGCAGTTCTTC
>.|TRBV19|.|TRBJ1-4
CASSLPGPYPEKLFF
TGTGCCAGCTCCCTTCCGGGTCCCTATCCTGAAAAACTGTTTTTT
>.|TRBV21-1|.|TRBJ1-5
CASSSDPGQLNQPQHF
TGTGCCAGCAGCAGCGACCCGGGACAGTTGAATCAGCCCCAGCATTTT
>.|TRBV29-1|.|TRBJ1-1
CSVEVGSFNTEAFF
TGCAGCGTTGAAGTGGGCAGTTTCAACACTGAAGCTTTCTTT
>.|TRBV7-2|.|TRBJ2-4
CASSTQSIAKNIQYF
TGTGCCAGCAGCACACAGTCCATAGCCAAAAACATTCAGTACTTC
>.|TRBV5-1|.|TRBJ2-6
CASSPPRGGANVLTF
TGCGCCAGCAGCCCCCCCCGAGGGGGGGCCAACGTCCTGACTTTC
>.|TRBV6-5|.|TRBJ1-5
CASFSGQNNQPQHF
TGTGCCAGCTTCTCCGGACAGAACAATCAGCCCCAGCATTTT
>.|TRBV21-1|.|TRBJ2-6
CASSTRGYGANVLTF
TGTGCCAGCAGCACTAGGGGGTACGGGGCCAACGTCCTGACTTTC
>TRBD2|TRBV2|.|TRBJ2-5
CASRGRLAGGLQTQYF
TGTGCCAGCAGAGGGAGACTAGCGGGGGGGCTCCAGACCCAGTACTTC
>.|TRBV10-2|few|TRBJ1-1
CASRGQAYTEAFF
TGCGCCAGCAGGGGGCAGGCTTACACTGAAGCTTTCTTT
>.|TRBV7-8|few|TRBJ2-5
CASSFGVRREETQYF
TGTGCCAGCAGCTTCGGGGTTCGACGGGAAGAGACCCAGTACTTC
>TRBD1|TRBV11-2|.|TRBJ2-5
CASSSDREETQYF
TGTGCCAGCAGCTCGGACAGGGAAGAGACCCAGTACTTC